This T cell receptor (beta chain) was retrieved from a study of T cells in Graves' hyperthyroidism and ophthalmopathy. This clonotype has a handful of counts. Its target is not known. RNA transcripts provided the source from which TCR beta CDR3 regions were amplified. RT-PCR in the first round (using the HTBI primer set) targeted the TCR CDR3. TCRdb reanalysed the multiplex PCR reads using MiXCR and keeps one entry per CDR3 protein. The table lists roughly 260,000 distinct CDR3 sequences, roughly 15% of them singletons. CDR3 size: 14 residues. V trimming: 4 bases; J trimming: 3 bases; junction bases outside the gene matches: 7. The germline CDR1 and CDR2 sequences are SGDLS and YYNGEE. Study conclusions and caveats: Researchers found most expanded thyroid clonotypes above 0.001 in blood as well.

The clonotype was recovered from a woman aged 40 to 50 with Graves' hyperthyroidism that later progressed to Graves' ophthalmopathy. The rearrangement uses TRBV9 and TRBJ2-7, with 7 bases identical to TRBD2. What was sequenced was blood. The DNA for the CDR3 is TGTGCCAGCAGCTGGGGGGGGGAGAGCTACGAGCAGTACTTC. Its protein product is CASSWGGESYEQYF.